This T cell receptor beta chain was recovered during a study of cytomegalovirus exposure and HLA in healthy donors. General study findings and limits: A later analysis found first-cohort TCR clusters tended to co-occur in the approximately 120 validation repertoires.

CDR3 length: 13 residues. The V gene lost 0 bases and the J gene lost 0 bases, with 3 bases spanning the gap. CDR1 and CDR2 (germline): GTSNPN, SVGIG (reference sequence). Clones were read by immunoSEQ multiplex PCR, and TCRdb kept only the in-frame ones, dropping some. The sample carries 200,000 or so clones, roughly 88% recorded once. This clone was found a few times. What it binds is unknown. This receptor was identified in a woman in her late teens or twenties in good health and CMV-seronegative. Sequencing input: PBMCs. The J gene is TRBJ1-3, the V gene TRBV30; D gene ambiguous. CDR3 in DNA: TGTGCCTGGAGTGTAGCCTCTGGAAACACCATATATTTT. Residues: CAWSVASGNTIYF.